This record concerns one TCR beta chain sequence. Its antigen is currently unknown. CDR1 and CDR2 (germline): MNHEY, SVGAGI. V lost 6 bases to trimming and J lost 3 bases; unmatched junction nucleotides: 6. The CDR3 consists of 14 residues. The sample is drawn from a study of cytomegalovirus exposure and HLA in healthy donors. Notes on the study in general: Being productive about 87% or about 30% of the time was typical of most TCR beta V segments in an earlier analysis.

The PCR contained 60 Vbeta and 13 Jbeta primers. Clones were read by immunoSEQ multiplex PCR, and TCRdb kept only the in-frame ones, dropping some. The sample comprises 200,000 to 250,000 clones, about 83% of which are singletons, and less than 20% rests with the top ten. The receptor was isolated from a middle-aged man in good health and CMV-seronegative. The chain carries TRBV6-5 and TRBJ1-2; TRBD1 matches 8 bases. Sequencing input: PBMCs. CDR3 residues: CASRETGVHYGYTF. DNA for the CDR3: TGTGCCAGCAGGGAGACAGGGGTTCACTATGGCTACACCTTC.